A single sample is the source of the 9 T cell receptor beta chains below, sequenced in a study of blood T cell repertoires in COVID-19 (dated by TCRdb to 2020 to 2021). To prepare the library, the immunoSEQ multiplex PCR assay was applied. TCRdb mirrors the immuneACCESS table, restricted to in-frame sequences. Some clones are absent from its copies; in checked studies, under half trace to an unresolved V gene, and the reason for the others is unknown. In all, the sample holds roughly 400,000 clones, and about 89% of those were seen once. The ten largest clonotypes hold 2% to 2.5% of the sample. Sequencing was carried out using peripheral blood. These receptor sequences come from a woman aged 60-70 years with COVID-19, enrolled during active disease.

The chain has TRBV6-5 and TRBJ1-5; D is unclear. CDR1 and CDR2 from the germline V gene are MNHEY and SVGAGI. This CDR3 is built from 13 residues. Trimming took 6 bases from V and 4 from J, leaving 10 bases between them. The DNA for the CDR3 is TGTGCCAGCAGATCTTTACAAAATCAGCCCCAGCATTTT. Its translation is CASRSLQNQPQHF.

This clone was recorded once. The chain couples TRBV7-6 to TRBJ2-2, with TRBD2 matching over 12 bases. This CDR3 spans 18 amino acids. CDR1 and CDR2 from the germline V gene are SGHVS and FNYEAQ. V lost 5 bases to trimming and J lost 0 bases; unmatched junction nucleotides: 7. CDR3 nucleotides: TGTGCCAGCAGCCCGACTAGCGGGGGACCGCCGAACACCGGGGAGCTGTTTTTT. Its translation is CASSPTSGGPPNTGELFF.

CDR3: CSVDRANEQYF. The CDR3 DNA is TGCAGCGTGGACAGGGCAAACGAGCAGTACTTC. The J gene is TRBJ2-7, the V gene TRBV29-1; 8 nucleotides align to TRBD1. The CDR3 has 11 residues. Unmatched junction bases numbered 3, after V lost 6 bases and J lost 5 bases. Looked up from germline, CDR1 is SQVTM and CDR2 is ANQGSEA.

The CDR3 region is CASLGHEQFF. The CDR3 nucleotides are TGTGCCAGCCTGGGCCATGAGCAGTTCTTC. This chain uses TRBV6-5 with TRBJ2-1; D gene ambiguous. CDR1 is MNHEY, CDR2 SVGAGI, per germline. Trimming removed 8 bases at V and 8 bases at J, with 7 bases between. This CDR3 is built from 10 residues.

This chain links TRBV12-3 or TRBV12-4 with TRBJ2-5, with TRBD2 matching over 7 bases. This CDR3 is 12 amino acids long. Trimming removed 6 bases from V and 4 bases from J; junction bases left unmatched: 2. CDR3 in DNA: TGTGCCAGCAGCGGGGGGTCAGAGACCCAGTACTTC. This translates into CASSGGSETQYF.

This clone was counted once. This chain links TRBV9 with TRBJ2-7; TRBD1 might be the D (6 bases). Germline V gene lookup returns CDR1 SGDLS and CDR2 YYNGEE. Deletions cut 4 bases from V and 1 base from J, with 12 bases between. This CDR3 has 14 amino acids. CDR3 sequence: CASSPWTDSYEQYF. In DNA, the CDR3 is TGTGCCAGCAGCCCTTGGACAGATTCCTACGAGCAGTACTTC.

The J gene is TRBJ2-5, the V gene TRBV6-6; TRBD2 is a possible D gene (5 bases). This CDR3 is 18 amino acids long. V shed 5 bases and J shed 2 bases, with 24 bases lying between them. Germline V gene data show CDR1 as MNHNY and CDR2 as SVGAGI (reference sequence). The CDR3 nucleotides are TGTGCCAGCAGTCCCCGCGGAGCCCCTTTACGGGGACAAGAGACCCAGTACTTC. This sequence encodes CASSPRGAPLRGQETQYF.

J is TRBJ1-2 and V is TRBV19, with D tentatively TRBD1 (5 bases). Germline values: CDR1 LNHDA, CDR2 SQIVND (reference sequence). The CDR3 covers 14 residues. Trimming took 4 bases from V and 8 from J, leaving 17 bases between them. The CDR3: CASSNAGTENGYTF. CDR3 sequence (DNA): TGTGCCAGTAGTAACGCCGGGACTGAGAACGGCTACACCTTC.

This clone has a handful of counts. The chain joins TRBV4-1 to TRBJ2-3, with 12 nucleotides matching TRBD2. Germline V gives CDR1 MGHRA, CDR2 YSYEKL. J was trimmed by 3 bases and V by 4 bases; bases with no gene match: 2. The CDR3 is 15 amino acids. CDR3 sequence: CASSPTSGGTDTQYF. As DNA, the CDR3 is TGCGCCAGCAGCCCGACTAGCGGGGGTACAGATACGCAGTATTTT.